This T cell receptor (beta chain) was sequenced for a study of T cell repertoires in cytomegalovirus infection. Study overall: CMV epitopes in the study were HLA-C-restricted (recently identified) and HLA-B-restricted (well studied). From public TCR beta signatures came an indication of both CMV infection and matching HLA type. Study results and caveats: Ex vivo responses were dominated by HLA-C-restricted CMV-specific TCR beta clonotypes.

This clonotype was seen many times. Its target is not known. Germline CDR1 and CDR2: SEHNR and FQNEAQ (reference sequence). Trimming removed 5 bases from V and 10 bases from J, with 12 bases in between. The CDR3 is 12 amino acids. TCRdb analysed the reads with MiXCR anew, one entry per CDR3 protein. This sample carries roughly 920,000 distinct CDR3 sequences, about a third of them seen once, and the ten largest clones take around an eighth. The specimen comprised cultured CD8+ T cells from PBMCs, sampled from culture after CMV antigen stimulation. This chain uses TRBV7-9 with TRBJ2-1; TRBD1 is a possible D gene (5 bases). The TCR originated in a human donor in good health (CMV status not recorded). Some clones in this sample may be carry-over from other donors' samples. CDR3 DNA: TGTGCCAGCAGCCCAGGGAAGAGGGAGCAGTTCTTC. This translates into CASSPGKREQFF.